Only a few counts were recorded for the clone carrying this T cell receptor (beta chain). Antigen unknown. A junction end diverges from the germline sequence, so it may reflect a read error. PCR primers comprised 60 Vbeta and 13 Jbeta primers. The protocol was immunoSEQ multiplex PCR, while the TCRdb copy is restricted to in-frame clones and leaves out a portion. Counted here are about 130,000 clones, about three quarters occurring once; the ten biggest clones make up about 1%. Per the germline V gene, CDR1 is SSHAT and CDR2 is FNYEAQ (reference sequence). CDR3 size: 14 residues. The sample is drawn from a study of cytomegalovirus exposure and HLA in healthy donors. Study observations and caveats: An analysis done earlier found most TCR beta V segments productive about 90% or about 30% of the time. High sensitivity and specificity were reportedly achieved when the classifier diagnosed cytomegalovirus status. Association of a missense DCLRE1C variant with TCR beta V- and J-gene trimming was reported in a later analysis. In a later analysis, parvovirus B19, influenza, CMV and Epstein-Barr virus appeared linked to several top co-occurrence clusters.

The source of this sequence is a woman aged 25 to 39 in good health and CMV-seronegative. Input material: PBMCs. The chain joins TRBV7-7 to TRBJ1-1; TRBD1 matches 7 bases. CDR3 region: CASSFPEGATEAFF. The CDR3, as DNA: TGTGCTAGCAGCTTTCCGGAGGGGGCCACTGAAGCTTTCTTT. The whole variable domain, filled in from reference TRBV7-7 and TRBJ1-1, reads GAGVSQSPRYKVTKRGQDVTLRCDPISSHATLYWYQQALGQGPEFLTYFNYEAQPDKSGLPSDRFSAERPEGSISTLTIQRTEQRDSAMYRCASSFPEGATEAFFGQGTRLTVV.